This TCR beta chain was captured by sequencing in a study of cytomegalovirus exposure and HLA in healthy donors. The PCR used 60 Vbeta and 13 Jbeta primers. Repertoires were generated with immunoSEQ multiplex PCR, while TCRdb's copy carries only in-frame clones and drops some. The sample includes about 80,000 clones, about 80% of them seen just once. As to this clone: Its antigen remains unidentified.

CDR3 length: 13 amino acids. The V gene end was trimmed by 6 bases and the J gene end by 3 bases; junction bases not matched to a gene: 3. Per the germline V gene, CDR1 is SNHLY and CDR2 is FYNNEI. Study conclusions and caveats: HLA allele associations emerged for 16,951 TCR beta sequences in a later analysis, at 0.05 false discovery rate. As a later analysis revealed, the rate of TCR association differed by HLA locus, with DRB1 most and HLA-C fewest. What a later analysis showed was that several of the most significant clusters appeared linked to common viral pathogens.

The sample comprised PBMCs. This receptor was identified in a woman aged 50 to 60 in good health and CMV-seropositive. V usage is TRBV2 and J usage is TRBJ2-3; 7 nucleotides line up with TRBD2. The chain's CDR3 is CASSGDYTDTQYF. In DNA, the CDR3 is TGTGCCAGCAGCGGGGACTATACAGATACGCAGTATTTT.